This T cell receptor beta chain was found in a study of memory CD4+ T cells and cytomegalovirus serostatus. Background on the study: Healthy Belgian adult donors included nine or ten CMV-positive and some 24 CMV-negative people.

This CDR3 region has 18 residues. The V gene's germline CDR1 is SEHNR and CDR2 FQNEAQ (reference sequence). With 4 bases removed from V and 0 bases from J, the gap between germline ends came to 22 bases. Single viable CD3+CD4+CD8-CD45RO+ cells were sorted as the memory CD4+ T cells. CMV serostatus came from serum IgG against pp150, pp28, p38, p52. Sequencing was performed with immunoSEQ multiplex PCR; in TCRdb, only in-frame clones are kept and a portion is missing. The data hold around 76,000 clones, with roughly 78% observed a single time. The TCR originated in an adult in good health and CMV-seropositive. The V gene is TRBV7-9, the J gene TRBJ2-7, with D maybe TRBD2 (7 bases). Sequenced input: memory CD4+ T cells from blood. The DNA of the CDR3 is TGTGCCAGCAGCTGGGGGGGCAGCGGGATGGGGAGCTCCTACGAGCAGTACTTC. Protein: CASSWGGSGMGSSYEQYF.